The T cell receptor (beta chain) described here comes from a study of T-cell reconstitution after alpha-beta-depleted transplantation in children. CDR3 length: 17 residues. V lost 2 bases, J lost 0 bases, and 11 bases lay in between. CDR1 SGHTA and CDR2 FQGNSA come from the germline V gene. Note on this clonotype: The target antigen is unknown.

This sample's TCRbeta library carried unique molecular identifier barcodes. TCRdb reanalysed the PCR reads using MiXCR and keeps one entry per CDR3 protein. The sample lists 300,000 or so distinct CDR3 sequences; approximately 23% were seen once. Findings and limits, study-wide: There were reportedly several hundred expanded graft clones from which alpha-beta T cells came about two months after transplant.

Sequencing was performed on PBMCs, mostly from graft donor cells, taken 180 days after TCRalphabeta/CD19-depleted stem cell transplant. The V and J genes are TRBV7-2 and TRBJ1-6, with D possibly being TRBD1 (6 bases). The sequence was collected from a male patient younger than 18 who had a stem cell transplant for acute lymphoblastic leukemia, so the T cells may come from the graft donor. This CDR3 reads CASSLWGGGSYNSPLHF. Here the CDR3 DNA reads TGTGCCAGCAGCTTATGGGGGGGCGGCTCCTATAATTCACCCCTCCACTTT.